These 28 T cell receptor beta chains came from one sample sequenced in a study of T-cell memory formation after mild COVID-19. TCRdb re-analysed the 5' RACE reads in MiXCR, keeping a single row per CDR3 protein. In the table there are under 300,000 distinct CDR3 sequences, 7% to 10% of which are singletons. Source material: PBMCs or a T cell subset sorted from them (not recorded which). These receptors originate from a man aged 18 to 30 who had mild COVID-19 (a few samples of this study predate the infection). Cell type and time point are not known.

The chain combines TRBV6-1 with TRBJ1-1; 12 nucleotides match TRBD1. J gave up 7 bases and V 3 bases, and 15 bases lay outside the gene matches. Germline assignment: CDR1 MNHNS and CDR2 SASEGT. CDR3 length equals 18 residues. CDR3 DNA sequence: TGTGCCAGCAGTGATACCTCCGGGACAGGGGGCGAAATGGGTGAAGCTTTCTTT. It yields the protein CASSDTSGTGGEMGEAFF.

The chain combines TRBV5-1 with TRBJ1-2; TRBD1 aligns across 11 bases. J lost 8 bases, V lost 4 bases, and 10 bases had no gene match. Germline V gene sequence: CDR1 SGHRS, CDR2 YFSETQ. This CDR3 is built from 15 residues. CDR3 sequence (DNA): TGCGCCAGCAGCATTACGCCGGGACAGGGGGGAGGCTACACCTTC. Its translation: CASSITPGQGGGYTF.

This clonotype occurred many times. V and J are TRBV6-2 or TRBV6-3 and TRBJ2-2; D is perhaps TRBD1 (6 bases). The ends were cut back, 7 bases at V and 7 bases at J, with 13 bases in the middle. The CDR3 runs to 13 residues. Germline V gives CDR1 MNHEY, CDR2 SVGEGT. CDR3 sequence: CASTQGTVGELFF. DNA for the CDR3: TGTGCCAGCACCCAGGGGACGGTCGGGGAGCTGTTTTTT.

This clonotype showed up many times. This chain joins TRBV27 and TRBJ2-1, with 8 bases matching TRBD2. Looked up from germline, CDR1 is MNHEY and CDR2 is SMNVEV (reference sequence). The CDR3 is 12 residues long. V dropped 4 bases and J dropped 11; count of bases not matched to a gene: 4. CDR3 sequence (DNA): TGTGCCAGCAGTTCGGGGGGGCCAAAGCAGTTCTTC. It translates to CASSSGGPKQFF.

The chain uses TRBV24-1 and TRBJ2-3, with 8 bases fitting TRBD1. Germline CDR1 and CDR2: KGHDR and SFDVKD. CDR3 size: 15 residues. V lost 3 bases to trimming and J lost 5 bases; unmatched junction nucleotides: 6. The CDR3 coding sequence is TGTGCCACCAGTGATCGACAGGGGTCGGGAGATACGCAGTATTTT. It encodes CATSDRQGSGDTQYF.

This clonotype was picked up a small number of times. The rearrangement links TRBV19 to TRBJ2-3; 8 nucleotides align to TRBD1. The germline CDR1 and CDR2 sequences are LNHDA and SQIVND (reference sequence). The V gene end was trimmed by 5 bases and the J gene end by 5 bases; junction bases not matched to a gene: 3. The CDR3 contains 13 residues. DNA of the CDR3: TGTGCCAGTAGTCAGGGGGCTCAAGATACGCAGTATTTT. Residues: CASSQGAQDTQYF.

This clonotype was observed many times. The V and J genes are TRBV20-1 and TRBJ2-3; 9 bases map to TRBD1. Germline CDR1 DFQATT, CDR2 SNEGSKA (reference sequence). The ends lost 0 bases at V and 2 bases at J; junction bases unmatched: 6. The CDR3 sequence is 16 residues long. CDR3 region: CSARDPRTGDTDTQYF. CDR3 sequence (DNA): TGCAGTGCTAGAGACCCCCGGACAGGGGACACAGATACGCAGTATTTT.

About this clonotype itself: A junction end diverges from the germline sequence, so it may reflect a read error. The CDR3 is CASSLEAGGNSHLHF. As DNA, the CDR3 is TGTGCCAGCAGCTTAGAGGCAGGGGGTAATTCACACCTCCACTTT. The rearrangement uses TRBV7-2 and TRBJ1-6, with 7 positions matching TRBD1. The CDR3 is made up of 15 amino acids. CDR1 SGHTA and CDR2 FQGNSA come from the germline V gene.

The gene calls are TRBV6-1 and TRBJ2-7; the match to TRBD1 covers 10 bases. Germline-derived CDR1 and CDR2 are MNHNS and SASEGT. The junction had 7 bases not matched to a gene; V was cut back by 6 bases and J by 2 bases. This CDR3 has 15 amino acids. In nucleotides, the CDR3 is TGTGCCAGCAGAGAGACAGGGGGCAGGCCCTACGAGCAGTACGTC. Translating it yields CASRETGGRPYEQYV.

There are many counts of this clonotype. The rearrangement joins TRBV5-5 to TRBJ2-7; D gene unclear. The CDR3 is 12 amino acids. V was cut by 1 base and J by 4 bases, with 6 bases left in between. CDR1 and CDR2 (germline): SGHKS, YYEKEE (reference sequence). The CDR3 loop reads CASSLSFYEQYV. DNA for the CDR3: TGTGCCAGCAGCTTGTCTTTTTACGAGCAGTACGTC.

The V call is TRBV24-1, the J call TRBJ2-5; D not resolved. V was cut by 2 bases and J by 4 bases, with 7 bases left in between. Germline CDR1 is KGHDR and CDR2 is SFDVKD. The CDR3 consists of 13 residues. CDR3 DNA: TGTGCCACCAGTGATTCCCCGTCAGAGACCCAGTACTTC. Translating it yields CATSDSPSETQYF.

This clonotype was seen more than once but under ten times. This rearrangement joins TRBV19 to TRBJ2-5, with 10 bases matching TRBD1. V dropped 6 bases and J dropped 7; count of bases not matched to a gene: 8. Germline loops: CDR1 LNHDA, CDR2 SQIVND (reference sequence). This CDR3 region has 14 residues. The CDR3 nucleotides are TGTGCCAGTAGACACCGGGACAGGGGAGGGACCCAGTACTTC. Its protein is CASRHRDRGGTQYF.

This chain uses TRBV6-1 with TRBJ2-4; D gene unclear. Between the trimmed V and J ends, which lost 8 bases and 4 bases, there was a span of 12 bases. This CDR3 is 13 amino acids long. Germline V gene sequence: CDR1 MNHNS, CDR2 SASEGT. This chain's CDR3 is CASHGLLKNIQYF. The CDR3 DNA reads as TGTGCCAGCCATGGTTTACTTAAAAACATTCAGTACTTC.

The sample holds many counts of this clonotype. This chain links TRBV5-6 with TRBJ2-7; perhaps TRBD1 as D (7 bases). CDR1 SGHDT and CDR2 YYEEEE come from the germline V gene. CDR3 length: 15 amino acids. The V end was cut by 2 bases, the J end by 0 bases, with 12 bases between. This CDR3 is CASSFAGQPSYEQYV. CDR3 nucleotides: TGTGCCAGCAGCTTTGCGGGACAGCCCTCCTACGAGCAGTACGTC.

Ten or more counts support this clonotype. V and J are TRBV12-3 or TRBV12-4 and TRBJ2-2; 7 nucleotides agree with TRBD1. Losses at the gene ends were 3 bases for V and 2 bases for J; bases not matched to a gene: 6. This CDR3 is 16 amino acids long. The CDR3 region is CASSLGTGVNTGELFF. In DNA form, the CDR3 reads TGTGCCAGCAGTTTGGGTACAGGGGTAAACACCGGGGAGCTGTTTTTT.

This clonotype was seen a handful of times. The rearrangement links TRBV12-3 or TRBV12-4 to TRBJ1-6; TRBD1 is a possible D gene (6 bases). The CDR3 contains 14 residues. The ends were cut back, 4 bases at V and 10 bases at J, with 14 bases in the middle. The CDR3 loop is CASSSGGPDSPLHF. CDR3 sequence (DNA): TGTGCCAGCAGTTCGGGGGGGCCGGACTCACCCCTCCACTTT.

This clonotype was recorded many times. At one end the junction does not follow the germline gene, possibly because of a read error. The chain is built from TRBV7-6 and TRBJ2-2; TRBD2 matches 10 bases. The CDR3 is made up of 15 amino acids. Germline V gene lookup returns CDR1 SGHVS and CDR2 FNYEAQ. The CDR3 bases are TGTGCCAGCAGCCTAGCGGGGGAGAACACCGGGGAGCTGTTTTTT. Encoded protein: CASSLAGENTGELFF.

This chain connects TRBV4-3 to TRBJ1-5; 7 positions agree with TRBD1. The CDR3 consists of 13 residues. J gave up 5 bases and V 4 bases, and 2 bases lay outside the gene matches. Germline assignment: CDR1 LGHNA and CDR2 YSLEER. CDR3 sequence reads: CASSPGGYQPQHF. In DNA form, the CDR3 reads TGCGCCAGCAGCCCAGGGGGGTATCAGCCCCAGCATTTT.

This clonotype occurred a few times. For the CDR3, the DNA is TGCGCCAGCAGCCAGGGCAGGGGTTTGAATCAGCCCCAGCATTTT. This codes for CASSQGRGLNQPQHF. The rearrangement joins TRBV4-3 to TRBJ1-5; TRBD1 is a possible D gene (6 bases). V shed 3 bases and J shed 4 bases, with 13 bases lying between them. The CDR3 has 15 amino acids. From germline, CDR1 is LGHNA and CDR2 YSLEER.

This clonotype was seen only a few times. This rearrangement joins TRBV12-3 or TRBV12-4 to TRBJ1-1; D might be TRBD1 (6 bases). CDR3 size: 15 residues. The V and J ends lost 6 bases and 3 bases respectively, with 17 bases between them. The DNA of the CDR3 is TGTGCCAGCAGCCGACCCGGGGGGGCCGACACTGAAGCTTTCTTT. Amino acid sequence: CASSRPGGADTEAFF.

This clonotype has a handful of counts. The J gene is TRBJ2-2, the V gene TRBV27; the match to TRBD1 covers 9 bases. CDR1 and CDR2 from the germline V gene are MNHEY and SMNVEV (reference sequence). V gave up 4 bases and J gave up 8 bases; unmatched junction bases: 5. The CDR3 has 14 residues. In nucleotides, the CDR3 is TGTGCCAGCAGTTGGGGACAGGGCGCGGGGGAGCTGTTTTTT. It translates to CASSWGQGAGELFF.

The CDR3 region has the DNA TGCGCCAGCAGCCAACCAGGATCTGGAAACACCATATATTTT. Protein sequence: CASSQPGSGNTIYF. The rearrangement links TRBV4-3 to TRBJ1-3; D remains unclear. The CDR3 covers 14 residues. The V end was cut by 2 bases, the J end by 1 base, with 6 bases between. Germline V gives CDR1 LGHNA, CDR2 YSLEER.

The chain employs TRBV20-1 and TRBJ2-7; 12 bases map to TRBD2. V shed 2 bases and J 4 bases; nucleotides not matched to a gene: 9. This CDR3 contains 16 residues. Germline assignment: CDR1 DFQATT and CDR2 SNEGSKA (reference sequence). The CDR3 here is CSARPRTSGVRYEQYV. As DNA, the CDR3 is TGCAGTGCTAGACCCCGGACTAGCGGGGTGAGATACGAGCAGTACGTC.

In its sample, this clonotype was seen a few times. CDR3 amino acids: CASSSEPGEQYF. The DNA for the CDR3 is TGTGCCAGCAGTTCCGAACCTGGCGAGCAGTACTTC. The rearrangement joins TRBV12-3 or TRBV12-4 to TRBJ2-7; D unresolved. The CDR3 runs to 12 residues. Trimming left V 4 bases short and J 6 bases short, with 10 bases between.

There are a few counts of this clonotype. The V and J genes are TRBV7-2 and TRBJ1-2, with D perhaps TRBD1 (5 bases). The V gene lost 0 bases and the J gene lost 3 bases, with 11 bases spanning the gap. Per germline, CDR1 SGHTA and CDR2 FQGNSA. The CDR3 has 15 residues. The CDR3 here is CASSLALGRDYGYTF. Here the CDR3 DNA reads TGTGCCAGCAGCTTAGCGCTGGGCAGGGACTATGGCTACACCTTC.

A few counts support this clonotype. The chain is built from TRBV5-1 and TRBJ2-1, with D perhaps assigned TRBD1 or TRBD2 (6 bases each). CDR3 length: 16 amino acids. V dropped 0 bases and J dropped 4 bases, with 14 bases sitting between them. Germline V gene sequence: CDR1 SGHRS, CDR2 YFSETQ. The CDR3 protein is CASSLAGAAGYNEQFF. The DNA of the CDR3 is TGCGCCAGCAGCTTGGCGGGGGCGGCTGGGTACAATGAGCAGTTCTTC.

Ten or more counts support this clonotype. This rearrangement joins TRBV7-8 to TRBJ1-1, with TRBD1 as a possible D gene (6 bases). The germline gives CDR1 SGHVS, CDR2 FQNEAQ. CDR3 size: 11 residues. The V gene lost 8 bases and the J gene lost 5 bases, with 9 bases spanning the gap. The CDR3 nucleotides are TGTGCCAGCCAGGGGCTGACTGAAGCTTTCTTT. This encodes CASQGLTEAFF.

This clonotype appeared many times. V and J are TRBV3-1 and TRBJ2-5, with D maybe TRBD2 (5 bases). The germline V gene encodes CDR1 LGHDT and CDR2 YNNKEL (reference sequence). This CDR3 is built from 17 residues. V lost 2 bases, J lost 2 bases, and 18 bases lay in between. Here the CDR3 DNA reads TGTGCCAGCAGCCAAAGGCCGAACTACGGGATACAAGAGACCCAGTACTTC. This gives the protein CASSQRPNYGIQETQYF.